This TCR beta chain stems from a study of shared clonotypes between healthy human individuals. Study-wide results and caveats: A few donors had around 5% of their naive CD4 clonotypes in common.

The CDR3 is 14 amino acids. The germline V and J ends were trimmed by 3 bases and 0 bases, with 8 bases remaining between them. Looked up from germline, CDR1 is SGDLS and CDR2 is YYNGEE. Generated by immunoSEQ multiplex PCR, the TCRdb table keeps only in-frame clones and is missing some. Here the sample spans over 2,000,000 clones, roughly 95% being singletons. Naive CD8 isolation took CD45RO-negative cells positively selected for CCR7 and excluded terminally differentiated effector memory CD45RA+ cells. About this clone: Its antigen is as yet unknown.

This TCR was sampled from a man aged 18 to 29 in good health. Some clones in this sample may be carry-over from other donors' samples. Material: naive CD8+ T cells from PBMCs. The chain employs TRBV9 and TRBJ2-3, with a tentative D call TRBD2 (5 bases). The CDR3 loop is CASSGGVSTDTQYF. The DNA of the CDR3 is TGTGCCAGCAGCGGGGGAGTCAGCACAGATACGCAGTATTTT.